Below are 10 T cell receptor beta chains sequenced from a single sample in a study of T cells expressing NK-cell markers. TCRdb derives one entry per CDR3 protein from the 5' RACE reads, leaving out DNA. This repertoire includes 150,000 to 180,000 distinct CDR3 sequences. Sequencing used blood T cells: a sorted CD56 or NKG2C T cell subset, CD4+ or CD8+ T cells, or bulk PBMC T cells (not recorded which). All receptors derive from a woman aged 45-59 years in good health.

The chain joins TRBV5-1 to TRBJ1-1; there is no DNA to check the TCRdb D call of TRBD1. The CDR3 covers 15 residues. Germline V lookup: CDR1 SGHRS, CDR2 YFSETQ. The CDR3 spells CASSPKAIGGTEAFF. Combining the CDR3 with reference TRBV5-1 and TRBJ1-1 gives the whole variable domain KAGVTQTPRYLIKTRGQQVTLSCSPISGHRSVSWYQQTPGQGLQFLFEYFSETQRNKGNFPGRFSGRQFSNSRSEMNVSTLELGDSALYLCASSPKAIGGTEAFFGQGTRLTVV.

V is TRBV10-3 and J is TRBJ1-2. Looked up from germline, CDR1 is ENHRY and CDR2 is SYGVKD. The CDR3 length is 14 residues. Here the CDR3 reads CAIGTESANYGYTF.

J is TRBJ2-1 and V is TRBV29-1; TCRdb reports TRBD1, a call that lacks DNA to check it against. Per germline, CDR1 SQVTM and CDR2 ANQGSEA. The CDR3 is made up of 15 amino acids. The chain's CDR3 is CSTGTGPSSYNEQFF.

The chain has TRBV27 and TRBJ2-1; TCRdb designates TRBD2, a call that cannot be tested without DNA. Germline CDR1 MNHEY, CDR2 SMNVEV (reference sequence). The CDR3 runs 13 residues. The CDR3: CASSLSLGDEQFF.

J is TRBJ2-1 and V is TRBV4-1; TCRdb designates TRBD1, a call that cannot be tested without DNA. The CDR3 length is 15 residues. Germline-derived CDR1 and CDR2 are MGHRA and YSYEKL. CDR3 protein: CASSQTGGPYNEQFF.

The gene calls are TRBV3-1 and TRBJ2-6; without DNA, the TCRdb call of TRBD2 cannot be checked. The CDR3 runs to 16 residues. Germline loops: CDR1 LGHDT, CDR2 YNNKEL (reference sequence). CDR3 in amino acids: CASSHRGGAGANVLTF. The whole variable domain, remainder taken from reference TRBV3-1 and TRBJ2-6, is DTAVSQTPKYLVTQMGNDKSIKCEQNLGHDTMYWYKQDSKKFLKIMFSYNNKELIINETVPNRFSPKSPDKAHLNLHINSLELGDSAVYFCASSHRGGAGANVLTFGAGSRLTVL.

V and J are TRBV20-1 and TRBJ2-1; TCRdb designates TRBD2, a call that cannot be tested without DNA. The V gene's germline CDR1 is DFQATT and CDR2 SNEGSKA (reference sequence). The CDR3 sequence is 16 residues long. The CDR3 protein is CSAHDRSSGSYNEQFF.

This chain uses TRBV27 with TRBJ2-2. CDR3 length equals 16 residues. Per germline, CDR1 MNHEY and CDR2 SMNVEV (reference sequence). Here the CDR3 reads CASSPDTTSNTGELFF.

The V call is TRBV7-2, the J call TRBJ2-3; TCRdb names TRBD2, which stays unverified in the absence of DNA. CDR3 size: 20 residues. The germline V gene encodes CDR1 SGHTA and CDR2 FQGNSA. The CDR3 is CASSLVGTMRFIAGRGTQYF. Using reference TRBV7-2 and TRBJ2-3 for the parts outside the CDR3, the full variable domain is GAGVSQSPSNKVTEKGKDVELRCDPISGHTALYWYRQSLGQGLEFLIYFQGNSAPDKSGLPSDRFSAERTGGSVSTLTIQRTQQEDSAVYLCASSLVGTMRFIAGRGTQYFGPGTRLTVL.

The chain joins TRBV3-1 to TRBJ2-3; checking the TCRdb D call of TRBD1 is not possible without DNA. CDR3 size: 15 residues. The germline V gene has CDR1 LGHDT and CDR2 YNNKEL (reference sequence). CDR3 loop: CASSEGVISTDTQYF.